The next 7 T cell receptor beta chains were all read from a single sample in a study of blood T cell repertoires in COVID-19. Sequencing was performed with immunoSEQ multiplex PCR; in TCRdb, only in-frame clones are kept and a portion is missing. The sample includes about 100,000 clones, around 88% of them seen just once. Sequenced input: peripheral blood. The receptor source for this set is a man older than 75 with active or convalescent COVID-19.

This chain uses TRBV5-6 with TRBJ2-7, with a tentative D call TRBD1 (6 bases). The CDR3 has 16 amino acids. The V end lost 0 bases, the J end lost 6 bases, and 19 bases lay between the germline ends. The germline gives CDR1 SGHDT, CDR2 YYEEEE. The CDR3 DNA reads TGTGCCAGCAGCTTGGCCCAGGGCAGGGGTGTAGCCGAGCAGTACTTC. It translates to CASSLAQGRGVAEQYF. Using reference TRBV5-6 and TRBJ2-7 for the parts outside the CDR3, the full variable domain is DAGVTQSPTHLIKTRGQQVTLRCSPKSGHDTVSWYQQALGQGPQFIFQYYEEEERQRGNFPDRFSGHQFPNYSSELNVNALLLGDSALYLCASSLAQGRGVAEQYFGPGTRLTVT.

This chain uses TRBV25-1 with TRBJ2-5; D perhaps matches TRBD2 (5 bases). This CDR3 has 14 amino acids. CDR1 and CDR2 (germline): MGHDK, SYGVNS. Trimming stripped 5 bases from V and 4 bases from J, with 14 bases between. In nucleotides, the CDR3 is TGTGCCAGCAGTCAAGCCTGGGCGGGAGAGACCCAGTACTTC. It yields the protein CASSQAWAGETQYF.

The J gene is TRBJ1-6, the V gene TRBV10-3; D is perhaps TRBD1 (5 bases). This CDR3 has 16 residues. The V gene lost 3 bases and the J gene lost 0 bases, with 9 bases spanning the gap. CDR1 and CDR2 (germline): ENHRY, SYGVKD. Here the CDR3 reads CAISDRGSSYNSPLHF. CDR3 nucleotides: TGTGCCATCAGTGACCGGGGGAGCTCCTATAATTCACCCCTCCACTTT.

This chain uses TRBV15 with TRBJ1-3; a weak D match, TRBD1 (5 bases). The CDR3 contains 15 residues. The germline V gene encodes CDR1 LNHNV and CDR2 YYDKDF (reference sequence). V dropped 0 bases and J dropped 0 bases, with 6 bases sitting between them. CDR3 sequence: CATSRDRASGNTIYF. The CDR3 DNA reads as TGTGCCACCAGCAGAGACAGGGCCTCTGGAAACACCATATATTTT.

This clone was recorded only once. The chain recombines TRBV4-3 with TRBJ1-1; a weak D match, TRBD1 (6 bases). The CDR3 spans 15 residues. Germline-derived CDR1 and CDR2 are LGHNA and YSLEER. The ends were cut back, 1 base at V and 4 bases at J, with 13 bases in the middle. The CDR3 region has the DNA TGCGCCAGCAGCCAAGGAAACAGGGTTCCCACTGAAGCTTTCTTT. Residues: CASSQGNRVPTEAFF.

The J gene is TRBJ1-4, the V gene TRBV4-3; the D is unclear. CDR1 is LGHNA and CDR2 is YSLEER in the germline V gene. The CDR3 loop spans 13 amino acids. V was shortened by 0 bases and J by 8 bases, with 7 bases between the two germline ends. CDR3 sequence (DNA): TGCGCCAGCAGCCAAGATCTTGTCGAAAAACTGTTTTTT. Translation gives CASSQDLVEKLFF.

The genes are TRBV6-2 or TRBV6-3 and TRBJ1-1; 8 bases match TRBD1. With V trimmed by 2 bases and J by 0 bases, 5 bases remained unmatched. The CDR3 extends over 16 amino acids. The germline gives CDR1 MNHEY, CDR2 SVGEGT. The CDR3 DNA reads TGTGCCAGCAGTTACGGGCAGGGGGCGCTGAACACTGAAGCTTTCTTT. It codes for CASSYGQGALNTEAFF.